This entry lists 32 T cell receptor beta chains sequenced from one sample in a study of cytomegalovirus exposure and HLA in healthy donors. The assay was immunoSEQ multiplex PCR, and TCRdb's table has in-frame clones only and misses some. Seen here are fewer than 120,000 clones, 88% observed once, and the top ten hold over 1.1%. The source material was PBMCs. The receptors shown here come from a young woman in good health and CMV-seropositive.

This chain joins TRBV9 and TRBJ2-2, with a possible D match to TRBD1 (5 bases). Trimming cost V 4 bases and J 8 bases, with 12 bases left between them. CDR1 and CDR2 (germline): SGDLS, YYNGEE. This CDR3 region has 13 residues. The CDR3 DNA sequence: TGTGCCAGCAGCCCCCCTTCAGGGGGGGAGCTGTTTTTT. Translating it yields CASSPPSGGELFF.

V is TRBV13 and J is TRBJ2-2, with 7 bases matching TRBD2. With V trimmed by 6 bases and J by 0 bases, 1 base remained unmatched. Per the germline V gene, CDR1 is PRHDT and CDR2 is FYEKMQ (reference sequence). The CDR3 contains 14 residues. The CDR3 loop reads CASRAGSNTGELFF. The CDR3 coding sequence is TGTGCCAGCAGAGCGGGATCGAACACCGGGGAGCTGTTTTTT.

This chain connects TRBV10-3 to TRBJ2-7; TRBD2 matches 8 bases. CDR1 is ENHRY and CDR2 is SYGVKD in the germline V gene. J gave up 6 bases and V 6 bases, and 4 bases lay outside the gene matches. The CDR3 runs 12 residues. CDR3 loop: CAIRTGTSEQYF. In DNA form, the CDR3 reads TGTGCCATCAGGACCGGGACTAGCGAGCAGTACTTC.

The V and J genes are TRBV7-9 and TRBJ1-2; 9 positions match TRBD1. The CDR3 sequence is 14 residues long. Germline CDR1 and CDR2: SEHNR and FQNEAQ (reference sequence). The V gene end was trimmed by 2 bases and the J gene end by 6 bases; junction bases not matched to a gene: 4. In DNA, the CDR3 is TGTGCCAGCAGCTTAATGGGACAGGGTCATGGCTACACCTTC. Translating gives CASSLMGQGHGYTF.

The rearrangement joins TRBV10-3 to TRBJ1-3; weak D call: TRBD1 (6 bases). CDR1 is ENHRY, CDR2 SYGVKD, per germline. The CDR3 length is 14 residues. Trimming shortened V by 2 bases and J by 4 bases, and 9 bases separated the two germline ends. CDR3 DNA: TGTGCCATCAGTGAGGCAGGGGCGGGAAACACCATATATTTT. Translated: CAISEAGAGNTIYF.

This clone came up a few times. The J gene is TRBJ2-1, the V gene TRBV7-6; unclear D gene. Trimming shortened V by 3 bases and J by 3 bases, and 9 bases separated the two germline ends. Germline V CDR1 and CDR2: SGHVS, FNYEAQ. The CDR3 sequence is 14 residues long. For the CDR3, the DNA is TGTGCCAGCAGCTTTGGGCAGGACTACAATGAGCAGTTCTTC. Protein: CASSFGQDYNEQFF.

V and J are TRBV13 and TRBJ1-1; 7 bases are shared with TRBD1. This CDR3 is built from 14 residues. The J segment lost 6 bases and the V segment lost 0 bases, leaving 4 bases of the junction unmatched. Germline CDR1 and CDR2: PRHDT and FYEKMQ (reference sequence). This CDR3 is CASSLGTGIAEAFF. Here the CDR3 DNA reads TGTGCCAGCAGCTTAGGGACAGGGATTGCTGAAGCTTTCTTT.

The chain has TRBV5-4 and TRBJ2-7, with 15 bases identical to TRBD2. The V gene end was trimmed by 4 bases and the J gene end by 7 bases; junction bases not matched to a gene: 6. The CDR3 has 15 residues. Germline assignment: CDR1 SGHNT and CDR2 YYREEE (reference sequence). CDR3 in DNA: TGTGCCAGCAGCCCCGGGACTAGCGGGGGGCGAGAGCAGTACTTC. Its protein is CASSPGTSGGREQYF.

The CDR3 sequence is CASSFVRGKYSSYEQYF. CDR3 sequence (DNA): TGTGCCAGCAGCTTTGTTAGGGGGAAATACTCTTCCTACGAGCAGTACTTC. This chain links TRBV11-2 with TRBJ2-7; perhaps TRBD1 as D (6 bases). The CDR3 is 17 amino acids. The ends were cut back, 3 bases at V and 1 base at J, with 19 bases in the middle. Germline-derived CDR1 and CDR2 are SGHAT and FQNNGV.

The chain recombines TRBV18 with TRBJ1-2; the D gene is possibly TRBD1 (6 bases). CDR3 size: 15 residues. Germline lookup yields CDR1 KGHSH and CDR2 LQKENI. The V gene lost 4 bases and the J gene lost 0 bases, with 12 bases spanning the gap. CDR3 sequence reads: CASSQRQVANYGYTF. The CDR3, as DNA: TGTGCCAGCTCACAGAGACAGGTAGCTAACTATGGCTACACCTTC. Full variable domain (missing parts from reference TRBV18 and TRBJ1-2): NAGVMQNPRHLVRRRGQEARLRCSPMKGHSHVYWYRQLPEEGLKFMVYLQKENIIDESGMPKERFSAEFPKEGPSILRIQQVVRGDSAAYFCASSQRQVANYGYTFGSGTRLTVV.

The chain carries TRBV21-1 and TRBJ2-5; the D segment call TRBD1 is taken from the table without a DNA check. TRBV21-1 is a recognized pseudogene. This CDR3 is 17 amino acids long. CDR3 protein: CASSTGHLRTGVETQYF. CDR3 in DNA: TGTGCCAGCAGCACAGGCCACTTGAGGACAGGGGTAGAGACCCAGTACTTC.

CDR3 in DNA: TGTGCCAGCAGCTTAGGGGTCAGGGATGCGGTAAAACTGTTTTTT. Its protein is CASSLGVRDAVKLFF. The chain combines TRBV7-2 with TRBJ1-4, with D perhaps matching TRBD1 (5 bases). Germline V CDR1 and CDR2: SGHTA, FQGNSA. V dropped 1 base and J dropped 10 bases, with 16 bases sitting between them. This CDR3 contains 15 residues.

This chain connects TRBV5-4 to TRBJ2-3, with D hard to call. CDR1 SGHNT and CDR2 YYREEE come from the germline V gene (reference sequence). The CDR3 covers 15 residues. With 0 bases removed from V and 2 bases from J, the gap between germline ends came to 10 bases. The CDR3 is CASSLDAKYTDTQYF. In DNA form, the CDR3 reads TGTGCCAGCAGCTTGGATGCGAAATACACAGATACGCAGTATTTT.

CDR3 sequence reads: CASSQGRERNNEQFF. CDR3 nucleotides: TGTGCCAGCAGCCAAGGGCGGGAGAGGAACAATGAGCAGTTCTTC. The V call is TRBV11-2, the J call TRBJ2-1, with 7 bases fitting TRBD2. The germline V gene encodes CDR1 SGHAT and CDR2 FQNNGV. With 5 bases clipped from V and 5 bases from J, the junction kept 9 bases outside the gene matches. This CDR3 region has 15 residues. Drawing the rest from reference TRBV11-2 and TRBJ2-1, the complete variable domain is EAGVAQSPRYKIIEKRQSVAFWCNPISGHATLYWYQQILGQGPKLLIQFQNNGVVDDSQLPKDRFSAERLKGVDSTLKIQPAKLEDSAVYLCASSQGRERNNEQFFGPGTRLTVL.

V is TRBV10-3 and J is TRBJ2-7; the D is unclear. CDR3 length: 11 amino acids. The V gene lost 2 bases and the J gene lost 4 bases, with 3 bases spanning the gap. CDR1 and CDR2 from the germline V gene are ENHRY and SYGVKD. This chain's CDR3 is CAISERYEQYF. The CDR3 nucleotides read TGTGCCATCAGTGAGCGGTACGAGCAGTACTTC.

This chain uses TRBV7-2 with TRBJ2-3, with 7 bases fitting TRBD2. Germline lookup yields CDR1 SGHTA and CDR2 FQGNSA. V lost 1 base and J lost 6; bases outside the gene matches: 7. The CDR3 extends over 15 amino acids. The CDR3 DNA is TGTGCCAGCAGCTTAGACCGGACTAGAGTGGATACGCAGTATTTT. Its protein product is CASSLDRTRVDTQYF.

V is TRBV19 and J is TRBJ2-7, with D possibly TRBD2 on 5 matching bases. The V gene lost 2 bases and the J gene lost 5 bases, with 10 bases spanning the gap. The germline V gene has CDR1 LNHDA and CDR2 SQIVND (reference sequence). CDR3 length: 13 residues. This CDR3 reads CASSISSRDEQYF. The CDR3 coding sequence is TGTGCCAGTAGTATATCTAGCCGCGACGAGCAGTACTTC.

The rearrangement joins TRBV9 to TRBJ2-5, with 7 bases identical to TRBD2. Trimming cost V 2 bases and J 5 bases; bases outside gene matches: 3. Germline CDR1 SGDLS, CDR2 YYNGEE. CDR3 length: 13 residues. The CDR3 spells CASSVGGRETQYF. CDR3 coding DNA: TGTGCCAGCAGCGTGGGAGGGCGTGAGACCCAGTACTTC.

The chain employs TRBV4-3 and TRBJ1-2; weak D call: TRBD1 (5 bases). This CDR3 comprises 16 residues. Trimming shortened V by 0 bases and J by 1 base, and 12 bases separated the two germline ends. CDR1 and CDR2 from the germline V gene are LGHNA and YSLEER. CDR3: CASSQEGGALNYGYTF. CDR3 DNA: TGCGCCAGCAGCCAAGAAGGAGGGGCCCTTAACTATGGCTACACCTTC.

This rearrangement joins TRBV7-2 to TRBJ2-1, with TRBD1 matching 10 bases. Germline V gene data show CDR1 as SGHTA and CDR2 as FQGNSA. The CDR3 has 11 residues. V shed 5 bases and J 13 bases; nucleotides not matched to a gene: 2. CDR3 amino acids: CASSMTGGQFF. The CDR3 DNA sequence: TGTGCCAGCAGCATGACAGGGGGCCAGTTCTTC.

The chain recombines TRBV30 with TRBJ2-7, with 7 bases fitting TRBD1. Germline CDR1 GTSNPN, CDR2 SVGIG (reference sequence). Unmatched junction bases numbered 6, after V lost 3 bases and J lost 4 bases. This CDR3 comprises 13 residues. CDR3 DNA sequence: TGTGCCTGGAGGCCCGGGACAGAGTACGAGCAGTACTTC. Residues: CAWRPGTEYEQYF.

By share of the sample, this clone is medium-sized. The V gene is TRBV19, the J gene TRBJ2-2; 12 bases agree with TRBD1. The CDR3 spans 16 residues. V shed 8 bases and J 7 bases; nucleotides not matched to a gene: 11. The germline V gene has CDR1 LNHDA and CDR2 SQIVND (reference sequence). The CDR3: CASRRGGQGASGELFF. The CDR3 coding sequence is TGTGCCAGTCGCCGAGGGGGACAGGGGGCGAGCGGGGAGCTGTTTTTT.

CDR3 in amino acids: CASSLGGPGSSGNTIYF. In nucleotides, the CDR3 is TGTGCCAGCAGCTTAGGAGGGCCGGGGAGCTCTGGAAACACCATATATTTT. The J gene is TRBJ1-3, the V gene TRBV7-2; D remains ambiguous. Trimming cost V 1 base and J 0 bases, with 13 bases left between them. Germline assignment: CDR1 SGHTA and CDR2 FQGNSA. The CDR3 spans 17 residues.

V gene TRBV4-1 combines with J gene TRBJ1-1; no definite D call. V gave up 2 bases and J gave up 4 bases, with 17 bases separating them. Germline V gene sequence: CDR1 MGHRA, CDR2 YSYEKL. CDR3 length: 16 residues. CDR3 bases: TGCGCCAGCAGCCAACACCCGTGGGCCTACGGCACTGAAGCTTTCTTT. Its translation: CASSQHPWAYGTEAFF.

The chain uses TRBV15 and TRBJ1-1, with D possibly being TRBD1 (5 bases). With 3 bases removed from V and 5 bases from J, the gap between germline ends came to 19 bases. The CDR3 totals 16 residues. Germline CDR1 and CDR2: LNHNV and YYDKDF (reference sequence). CDR3 DNA: TGTGCCACCAGCAGCACTCAACAGGCCGGGGGAACTGAAGCTTTCTTT. It translates to CATSSTQQAGGTEAFF.

V and J are TRBV4-1 and TRBJ2-3; possibly TRBD2 for D (6 bases). This CDR3 is 15 amino acids long. Germline CDR1 is MGHRA and CDR2 is YSYEKL. Between the trimmed V and J ends, which lost 2 bases and 7 bases, there was a span of 16 bases. CDR3 in amino acids: CASSQISIAANTQYF. CDR3 in DNA: TGCGCCAGCAGCCAAATAAGCATAGCGGCGAATACGCAGTATTTT.

The J gene is TRBJ2-6, the V gene TRBV9; D may be TRBD2 (5 bases). V was cut by 4 bases and J by 4 bases, with 18 bases left in between. Germline V gives CDR1 SGDLS, CDR2 YYNGEE. This CDR3 has 17 amino acids. CDR3 coding DNA: TGTGCCAGCAGCCCCCTTGAGGGCCGCGGGGGGGCCAACGTCCTGACTTTC. This gives the protein CASSPLEGRGGANVLTF.

V is TRBV7-2 and J is TRBJ2-7; tentative D call: TRBD2 (5 bases). Germline CDR1 SGHTA, CDR2 FQGNSA. V was shortened by 2 bases and J by 0 bases, with 14 bases between the two germline ends. The CDR3 runs to 16 residues. The CDR3 loop is CASSLQADVSSYEQYF. The CDR3 DNA reads as TGTGCCAGCAGCTTACAAGCGGATGTTAGCTCCTACGAGCAGTACTTC.

J is TRBJ1-5 and V is TRBV7-8, with D perhaps matching TRBD1 (5 bases). Trimming pared 7 bases from V and 1 base from J, leaving 17 bases between. CDR3 size: 16 residues. Germline loops: CDR1 SGHVS, CDR2 FQNEAQ. The CDR3 nucleotides read TGTGCCAGCACCTCCAGGGCGGGGTTGAGCAATCAGCCCCAGCATTTT. Translation gives CASTSRAGLSNQPQHF.

The chain couples TRBV5-6 to TRBJ2-5; 8 bases fit TRBD1. CDR1 SGHDT and CDR2 YYEEEE come from the germline V gene. The ends lost 1 base at V and 0 bases at J; junction bases unmatched: 5. The CDR3 totals 16 residues. The chain's CDR3 is CASSLSDRGYQETQYF. CDR3 DNA: TGTGCCAGCAGCTTGAGTGACAGGGGTTACCAAGAGACCCAGTACTTC.

The V call is TRBV10-3, the J call TRBJ2-7, with 11 bases that match TRBD2. J gave up 5 bases and V 3 bases, and 33 bases lay outside the gene matches. CDR3 length equals 24 residues. Germline V gene data show CDR1 as ENHRY and CDR2 as SYGVKD. CDR3 protein: CAISEPGTTSGNRPGPAGPHEQYF. CDR3 bases: TGTGCCATCAGTGAACCGGGTACGACTAGCGGGAACCGTCCGGGACCAGCGGGGCCCCACGAGCAGTACTTC.

The rearrangement uses TRBV6-5 and TRBJ2-1; 16 nucleotides align to TRBD2. This CDR3 has 15 residues. Germline CDR1 and CDR2: MNHEY and SVGAGI. Unmatched junction bases numbered 2, after V lost 2 bases and J lost 10 bases. CDR3 sequence: CASSYQGLAGGEQFF. The CDR3 DNA follows: TGTGCCAGCAGTTACCAGGGACTAGCGGGAGGGGAGCAGTTCTTC.